One and the same sample provided the 13 T cell receptor beta chains below, sequenced in a study of identical twins. TCRdb itself ran the 5' RACE reads through MiXCR, one entry per CDR3 protein. The table has roughly 540,000 distinct CDR3 sequences, under 25% seen once. The same data also went into a second study, on T cells expressing NK-cell markers.

Sequenced material: CD4+ T cells sorted from blood. These receptors were obtained from a woman younger than 30 in good health.

This clonotype appeared a few times. The chain is built from TRBV20-1 and TRBJ2-1; D call uncertain. The CDR3 loop spans 13 amino acids. Germline CDR1 reads DFQATT; CDR2 reads SNEGSKA (reference sequence). Trimming left V 6 bases short and J 2 bases short, with 11 bases between. The CDR3 region is CSAGGEPYNEQFF. CDR3 in DNA: TGCAGTGCCGGCGGAGAGCCCTACAATGAGCAGTTCTTC.

The sample holds a few counts of this clonotype. The chain couples TRBV12-3 or TRBV12-4 to TRBJ2-5; 7 bases agree with TRBD2. CDR3 length: 14 amino acids. V was pared by 6 bases and J by 7 bases, with 11 bases of the junction left unmatched. The CDR3 protein is CASSTTGTTGTQYF. CDR3 DNA sequence: TGTGCCAGCAGCACTACCGGGACTACTGGGACCCAGTACTTC.

This clonotype was picked up a small number of times. V gene TRBV20-1 combines with J gene TRBJ2-3; D ambiguous. CDR1 and CDR2 (germline): DFQATT, SNEGSKA (reference sequence). V lost 0 bases, J lost 3 bases, and 1 base lay in between. The CDR3 consists of 11 residues. The CDR3 loop is CSARETDTQYF. CDR3 coding DNA: TGCAGTGCTAGAGAGACAGATACGCAGTATTTT.

This chain uses TRBV4-1 with TRBJ2-2, with D uncertain. Germline CDR1 is MGHRA and CDR2 is YSYEKL. The CDR3 loop spans 11 amino acids. V was cut by 7 bases and J by 3 bases, with 3 bases left in between. The CDR3: CASTDTGELFF. In DNA form, the CDR3 reads TGCGCCAGCACTGACACCGGGGAGCTGTTTTTT.

In this sample, this clonotype turned up a few times. The rearrangement links TRBV6-5 to TRBJ2-3; 10 bases are shared with TRBD2. Trimming cost V 4 bases and J 3 bases; bases outside gene matches: 7. The CDR3 is 16 residues long. Germline CDR1 is MNHEY and CDR2 is SVGAGI. The CDR3 sequence is CASSSIAGGVTDTQYF. As DNA, the CDR3 is TGTGCCAGCAGTTCAATAGCGGGGGGCGTGACAGATACGCAGTATTTT.

The rearrangement uses TRBV19 and TRBJ2-1; D not certain. This CDR3 comprises 9 residues. Germline V gene data show CDR1 as LNHDA and CDR2 as SQIVND (reference sequence). Trimming removed 8 bases at V and 10 bases at J, with 6 bases between. The CDR3 coding sequence is TGTGCCAGTGTGACAGAGCAGTTCTTC. Amino acid sequence: CASVTEQFF.

The chain combines TRBV18 with TRBJ2-2; 7 nucleotides align to TRBD2. Germline CDR1 is KGHSH and CDR2 is LQKENI. CDR3 length equals 18 residues. V shed 5 bases and J 5 bases; nucleotides not matched to a gene: 17. CDR3 nucleotides: TGTGCCAGCTCATCCCTGGGACTACCGGGAGGAAAAACCGGGGAGCTGTTTTTT. It yields the protein CASSSLGLPGGKTGELFF.

The V gene is TRBV11-2, the J gene TRBJ2-1, with 10 nucleotides matching TRBD2. This CDR3 has 18 amino acids. Trimming removed 4 bases from V and 5 bases from J; junction bases left unmatched: 14. Germline V gene sequence: CDR1 SGHAT, CDR2 FQNNGV. CDR3: CASSSTPRKRGGDNEQFF. As DNA, the CDR3 is TGTGCCAGCAGCTCAACTCCCCGGAAGCGGGGGGGGGACAATGAGCAGTTCTTC.

J is TRBJ2-6 and V is TRBV6-1, with D uncertain. The CDR3 loop spans 17 amino acids. The germline V gene has CDR1 MNHNS and CDR2 SASEGT. V gave up 6 bases and J gave up 0 bases, with 15 bases separating them. In DNA, the CDR3 is TGTGCCAGCAGCCTGCTCCCCGTCCCCTCTGGGGCCAACGTCCTGACTTTC. Its protein product is CASSLLPVPSGANVLTF.

This clonotype showed up many times. The chain has TRBV3-1 and TRBJ2-7, with D unresolved. Germline assignment: CDR1 LGHDT and CDR2 YNNKEL (reference sequence). V dropped 3 bases and J dropped 2 bases, with 5 bases sitting between them. The CDR3 is 12 residues long. CDR3 region: CASSHPPYEQYF. CDR3 nucleotide sequence: TGTGCCAGCAGCCACCCCCCCTACGAGCAGTACTTC.

This chain joins TRBV7-6 and TRBJ2-5, with no clear D. The CDR3 runs 13 residues. CDR1 is SGHVS, CDR2 FNYEAQ, per germline. Trimming shortened V by 3 bases and J by 5 bases, and 10 bases separated the two germline ends. CDR3 DNA sequence: TGTGCCAGCAGCTTGGTCGCGATGGAGACCCAGTACTTC. Its translation is CASSLVAMETQYF.

This rearrangement joins TRBV7-2 to TRBJ1-2; D gene unclear. The CDR3 spans 14 residues. Trimming pared 3 bases from V and 5 bases from J, leaving 13 bases between. Looked up from germline, CDR1 is SGHTA and CDR2 is FQGNSA. CDR3 protein: CASSFRQEYYGYTF. The CDR3 coding sequence is TGTGCCAGCAGCTTTCGCCAGGAATATTATGGCTACACCTTC.

This chain uses TRBV2 with TRBJ2-6; D possibly uses TRBD1 or TRBD2 (5 bases each). The germline V gene has CDR1 SNHLY and CDR2 FYNNEI. V was pared by 8 bases and J by 2 bases, with 13 bases between. This CDR3 is built from 15 residues. This CDR3 is CASCRDPPGANVLTF. As DNA, the CDR3 is TGTGCCAGCTGCCGGGACCCCCCTGGGGCCAACGTCCTGACTTTC.